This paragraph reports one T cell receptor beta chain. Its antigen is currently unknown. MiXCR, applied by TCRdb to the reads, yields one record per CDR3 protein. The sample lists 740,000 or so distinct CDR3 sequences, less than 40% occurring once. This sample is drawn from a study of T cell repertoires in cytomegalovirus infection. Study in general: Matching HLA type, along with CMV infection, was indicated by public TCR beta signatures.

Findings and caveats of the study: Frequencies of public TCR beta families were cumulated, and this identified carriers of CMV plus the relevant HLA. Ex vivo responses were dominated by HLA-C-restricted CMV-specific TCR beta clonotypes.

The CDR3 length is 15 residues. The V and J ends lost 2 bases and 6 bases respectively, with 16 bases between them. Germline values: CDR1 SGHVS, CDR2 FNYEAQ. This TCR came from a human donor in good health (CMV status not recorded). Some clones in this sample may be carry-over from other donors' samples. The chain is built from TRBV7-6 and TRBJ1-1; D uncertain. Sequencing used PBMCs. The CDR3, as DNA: TGTGCCAGCAGCTTATACGCAGCACCTGACCCTGAAGCTTTCTTT. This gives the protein CASSLYAAPDPEAFF.